A single sample gave rise to the 26 T cell receptor beta chains below, sequenced in a study of T-cell memory formation after mild COVID-19. MiXCR, applied by TCRdb to the 5' RACE reads, yields one record per CDR3 protein. This table holds almost 45,000 distinct CDR3 sequences, over 6.5% found once. Sample: PBMCs or a T cell subset sorted from them (not recorded which). The receptors were gathered from an adult who had mild COVID-19 (a few samples of this study predate the infection). Cell type and time point are not known.

V and J are TRBV4-1 and TRBJ1-5; tentative D call: TRBD1 (6 bases). The CDR3 length is 15 residues. The V gene lost 1 base and the J gene lost 6 bases, with 13 bases spanning the gap. Germline CDR1 and CDR2: MGHRA and YSYEKL. The CDR3 region is CASSQVSGAGQPQHF. Here the CDR3 DNA reads TGCGCCAGCAGCCAAGTTTCAGGGGCGGGTCAGCCCCAGCATTTT.

This clonotype has ten or more counts. The chain employs TRBV11-3 and TRBJ2-7; 7 positions match TRBD2. Germline V gene data show CDR1 as SGHNT and CDR2 as YENEEA. With 0 bases clipped from V and 5 bases from J, the junction kept 10 bases outside the gene matches. CDR3 length: 16 residues. Here the CDR3 DNA reads TGTGCCAGCAGCTTAGATCTGGGGGGAGGGCCCCACGAGCAGTACTTC. Its protein is CASSLDLGGGPHEQYF.

The V and J genes are TRBV6-2 or TRBV6-3 and TRBJ1-2; possibly TRBD1 for D (6 bases). The CDR3 sequence is 15 residues long. Germline values: CDR1 MNHEY, CDR2 SVGEGT. Trimming shortened V by 2 bases and J by 0 bases, and 10 bases separated the two germline ends. The CDR3 region has the DNA TGTGCCAGCAGTTACCAGGGGTTTACTAACTATGGCTACACCTTC. Translated, it gives CASSYQGFTNYGYTF.

For this clonotype: This may arise from a read error, as a much more abundant clone is one base away. V and J are TRBV4-1 and TRBJ1-2; a weak D match, TRBD1 (5 bases). The CDR3 consists of 17 residues. Trimming cost V 0 bases and J 4 bases, with 18 bases left between them. Germline values: CDR1 MGHRA, CDR2 YSYEKL. The CDR3, as DNA: TGCGCCAGCAGCCAAGAGGGAGACCAGGGTTTGAGCTATGGCTACACCTTC. Translation: CASSQEGDQGLSYGYTF.

This clonotype was seen at least ten times. The chain has TRBV10-3 and TRBJ2-3, with a tentative D call TRBD1 (6 bases). V was clipped by 9 bases and J by 2 bases, with 12 bases between them. The germline V gene has CDR1 ENHRY and CDR2 SYGVKD. The CDR3 has 13 residues. As DNA, the CDR3 is TGTGCCATGAGAGGACAGACCACAGATACGCAGTATTTT. Translated: CAMRGQTTDTQYF.

This chain uses TRBV6-6 with TRBJ2-1; 14 nucleotides align to TRBD2. The CDR3 consists of 17 residues. Germline V lookup: CDR1 MNHNY, CDR2 SVGAGI (reference sequence). V lost 0 bases to trimming and J lost 4 bases; unmatched junction nucleotides: 2. The CDR3, as DNA: TGTGCCAGCAGTTACTCGGGACTAGCGGGAGTGTACAATGAGCAGTTCTTC. It translates to CASSYSGLAGVYNEQFF.

This clonotype was recorded many times. The chain's CDR3 is CASRLTGLTTLDTDTQYF. CDR3 in DNA: TGTGCCAGCAGACTTACAGGGCTTACGACTTTGGACACAGATACGCAGTATTTT. The chain combines TRBV6-5 with TRBJ2-3, with a possible D match to TRBD1 (6 bases). Looked up from germline, CDR1 is MNHEY and CDR2 is SVGAGI. V lost 6 bases and J lost 2, with 24 bases in between. The CDR3 runs 18 residues.

Many counts were recorded for this clonotype. The chain has TRBV25-1 and TRBJ2-1; perhaps TRBD2 as D (5 bases). Germline V gives CDR1 MGHDK, CDR2 SYGVNS. The CDR3 contains 11 residues. V lost 7 bases to trimming and J lost 6 bases, with 7 bases between them. The CDR3 nucleotides are TGTGCCAGCAATGAGGGCAATGAGCAGTTCTTC. Translating gives CASNEGNEQFF.

This clonotype came up once. The chain joins TRBV24-1 to TRBJ2-1; 12 bases map to TRBD2. Germline V gives CDR1 KGHDR, CDR2 SFDVKD. J was trimmed by 7 bases and V by 6 bases; bases with no gene match: 9. The CDR3 consists of 16 residues. The CDR3 region has the DNA TGTGCCACCAGTCACAACCGACTAGCGGGAGTGAATGAGCAGTTCTTC. It specifies CATSHNRLAGVNEQFF.

This clonotype was observed many times. The chain joins TRBV20-1 to TRBJ2-7; D is unresolved. This CDR3 is built from 11 residues. Germline loops: CDR1 DFQATT, CDR2 SNEGSKA (reference sequence). The CDR3 coding sequence is TGCAGCCTCCTGAGCTCCTACGAGCAGTACTTC. Residues: CSLLSSYEQYF.

Judged by abundance, this clonotype is medium-sized. The chain uses TRBV12-3 or TRBV12-4 and TRBJ2-7; D is ambiguous. The germline V and J ends were trimmed by 2 bases and 4 bases, with 3 bases remaining between them. There are 11 residues in the CDR3. The CDR3 loop is CASSLQYEQYF. CDR3 DNA sequence: TGTGCCAGCAGTTTACAATACGAGCAGTACTTC.

V is TRBV19 and J is TRBJ2-6; D is tentatively TRBD1 or TRBD2 (5 bases each). V lost 0 bases and J 0 bases, leaving 12 bases between the germline ends. Germline CDR1 LNHDA, CDR2 SQIVND (reference sequence). This CDR3 region has 18 residues. CDR3 coding DNA: TGTGCCAGTAGTATAGATAGCTGGGGGAGCTCTGGGGCCAACGTCCTGACTTTC. Its protein product is CASSIDSWGSSGANVLTF.

The gene calls are TRBV11-2 and TRBJ2-7; tentatively, D is TRBD2 (5 bases). This CDR3 is 14 amino acids long. Trimming took off 4 bases at V and 1 base at J, with 11 bases between the two ends. The germline CDR1 and CDR2 sequences are SGHAT and FQNNGV. Here the CDR3 reads CASSSPRGSYEQYF. In DNA, the CDR3 is TGTGCCAGCAGCTCCCCGCGCGGGTCCTACGAGCAGTACTTC.

This clonotype was detected many times. The rearrangement joins TRBV7-2 to TRBJ2-1; the D is unclear. Germline CDR1 and CDR2: SGHTA and FQGNSA. Trimming pared 0 bases from V and 7 bases from J, leaving 4 bases between. The CDR3 runs 12 residues. The DNA of the CDR3 is TGTGCCAGCAGCTTAGCCGAAAATGAGCAGTTCTTC. Amino acids: CASSLAENEQFF.

This clonotype was found a few times. The genes are TRBV9 and TRBJ1-4; weak D call: TRBD1 (6 bases). Germline V gene lookup returns CDR1 SGDLS and CDR2 YYNGEE. The CDR3 is 14 amino acids. Trimming left V 3 bases short and J 5 bases short, with 11 bases between. The CDR3 sequence is CASSAQGFNEKLFF. The CDR3 DNA is TGTGCCAGCAGCGCACAGGGATTCAATGAAAAACTGTTTTTT. Filled out from reference TRBV9 and TRBJ1-4, the complete variable domain reads DSGVTQTPKHLITATGQRVTLRCSPRSGDLSVYWYQQSLDQGLQFLIQYYNGEERAKGNILERFSAQQFPDLHSELNLSSLELGDSALYFCASSAQGFNEKLFFGSGTQLSVL.

The rearrangement joins TRBV30 to TRBJ1-6; TRBD1 is a possible D gene (5 bases). Germline loops: CDR1 GTSNPN, CDR2 SVGIG (reference sequence). This CDR3 region has 14 residues. The ends were cut back, 2 bases at V and 7 bases at J, with 12 bases in the middle. In nucleotides, the CDR3 is TGTGCCTGGAGTACCGGGACGGCAAATTCACCCCTCCACTTT. Protein sequence: CAWSTGTANSPLHF.

This clonotype appeared many times. The J gene is TRBJ2-5, the V gene TRBV7-2; D is possibly TRBD1 or TRBD2 (5 bases each). The CDR3 sequence is 16 residues long. Per germline, CDR1 SGHTA and CDR2 FQGNSA. Trimming removed 6 bases at V and 4 bases at J, with 21 bases between. CDR3 DNA: TGTGCCAGCAGTTATCTTTGGGGGATAGAGGCAGAGACCCAGTACTTC. This codes for CASSYLWGIEAETQYF.

Many counts were recorded for this clonotype. V is TRBV5-1 and J is TRBJ1-2; 7 nucleotides line up with TRBD1. The V gene end was trimmed by 4 bases and the J gene end by 4 bases; junction bases not matched to a gene: 7. Germline values: CDR1 SGHRS, CDR2 YFSETQ. The CDR3 covers 14 residues. The CDR3 coding sequence is TGCGCCAGCAGCCGTGACAGGGTCCCCTATGGCTACACCTTC. Amino acids: CASSRDRVPYGYTF. Together with reference TRBV5-1 and TRBJ1-2, the CDR3 gives the full variable domain: KAGVTQTPRYLIKTRGQQVTLSCSPISGHRSVSWYQQTPGQGLQFLFEYFSETQRNKGNFPGRFSGRQFSNSRSEMNVSTLELGDSALYLCASSRDRVPYGYTFGSGTRLTVV.

This chain joins TRBV5-1 and TRBJ2-2, with 7 bases fitting TRBD1. This CDR3 contains 15 residues. The ends lost 3 bases at V and 5 bases at J; junction bases unmatched: 7. Germline CDR1 and CDR2: SGHRS and YFSETQ. The CDR3 nucleotides are TGCGCCAGCAGCTACGACAGGGCCGGTACCGGGGAGCTGTTTTTT. This gives the protein CASSYDRAGTGELFF.

The chain recombines TRBV19 with TRBJ2-7, with D maybe TRBD2 (6 bases). CDR3 length equals 14 residues. Germline CDR1 reads LNHDA; CDR2 reads SQIVND (reference sequence). V dropped 5 bases and J dropped 2 bases, with 13 bases sitting between them. The CDR3 loop reads CASSAGDWPYEQYF. CDR3 nucleotide sequence: TGTGCCAGTAGTGCCGGGGACTGGCCCTACGAGCAGTACTTC.

The sample holds many counts of this clonotype. This sequence joins TRBV12-3 or TRBV12-4 and TRBJ2-7; tentatively, D is TRBD1 (6 bases). Trimming removed 5 bases at V and 2 bases at J, with 13 bases between. The CDR3 contains 14 residues. CDR3: CASSATQGTYEQYF. Written as DNA, the CDR3 is TGTGCCAGCAGTGCAACACAGGGTACCTACGAGCAGTACTTC.

Only a few counts were recorded for this clonotype. The chain carries TRBV3-1 and TRBJ1-5; D might be TRBD1 (5 bases). Germline CDR1 and CDR2: LGHDT and YNNKEL (reference sequence). V was clipped by 4 bases and J by 7 bases, with 11 bases between them. This CDR3 comprises 13 residues. The CDR3 DNA reads TGTGCCAGCAGCCCGCGGGGGTTACAGCCCCAGCATTTT. This sequence encodes CASSPRGLQPQHF.

As to this clonotype: A read error may be the cause here, since a much bigger clone is one base away. This chain links TRBV7-9 with TRBJ2-1, with unresolved D. CDR1 and CDR2 from the germline V gene are SEHNR and FQNEAQ (reference sequence). Trimming left V 4 bases short and J 8 bases short, with 9 bases between. The CDR3 extends over 12 amino acids. CDR3 nucleotide sequence: TGTGCCAGCAGCTGGGGATTCCATGAGCAGTTCTTC. It is translated as CASSWGFHEQFF.

This clonotype was found many times. The chain is built from TRBV25-1 and TRBJ1-1; D is unclear. Trimming removed 3 bases from V and 4 bases from J, with 6 bases in between. The CDR3 consists of 12 residues. Germline lookup yields CDR1 MGHDK and CDR2 SYGVNS. In DNA, the CDR3 is TGTGCCAGCAGTGATTGGATCACTGAAGCTTTCTTT. Protein sequence: CASSDWITEAFF.

In DNA, the CDR3 is TGTGCCAGCAGCTCCGAAGTACCGAGGAATGAGCAGTTCTTC. Its protein product is CASSSEVPRNEQFF. The rearrangement uses TRBV13 and TRBJ2-1; unclear D gene. The CDR3 has 14 residues. Germline assignment: CDR1 PRHDT and CDR2 FYEKMQ (reference sequence). Trimming cost V 4 bases and J 7 bases, with 14 bases left between them.

This clonotype was found a few times. CDR3 region: CASSQGLAGGRQYF. Written as DNA, the CDR3 is TGCGCCAGCAGCCAAGGGTTAGCGGGAGGGCGGCAGTATTTT. The genes are TRBV4-1 and TRBJ2-3; TRBD2 agrees at 11 bases. This CDR3 has 14 residues. V trimming: 1 base; J trimming: 11 bases; junction bases outside the gene matches: 5. Germline lookup yields CDR1 MGHRA and CDR2 YSYEKL.